Presented here are 11 T cell receptor beta chains from one specimen sequenced in a study of T-cell reconstitution after alpha-beta-depleted transplantation in children. It was with unique molecular identifiers that the TCRbeta library was prepared. TCRdb independently ran MiXCR on the PCR reads; one entry per CDR3 protein. In the table there are nearly 350,000 distinct CDR3 sequences, 16% of which are singletons. Specimen: PBMCs, mostly from graft donor cells, collected 360 days after TCRalphabeta/CD19-depleted stem cell transplant. These receptors came from a male patient between 2 and 10 years old who had a stem cell transplant for acute lymphoblastic leukemia, so the T cells may come from the graft donor.

This clonotype came up many times. J is TRBJ2-1 and V is TRBV5-5; 7 bases line up with TRBD2. Losses at the gene ends were 0 bases for V and 2 bases for J; bases not matched to a gene: 2. Germline V gene sequence: CDR1 SGHKS, CDR2 YYEKEE (reference sequence). This CDR3 contains 15 residues. In DNA form, the CDR3 reads TGTGCCAGCAGCTTGGACGGACTAGCCTACAATGAGCAGTTCTTC. Translation: CASSLDGLAYNEQFF.

This clonotype was seen more than once but under ten times. A read error may account for a junction end that differs from germline. V gene TRBV15 combines with J gene TRBJ1-4; 7 bases agree with TRBD1. This CDR3 spans 18 amino acids. Looked up from germline, CDR1 is LNHNV and CDR2 is YYDKDF (reference sequence). In DNA, the CDR3 is TGTGCCACCACCAGAGACAGGGTCGACGGTTGGACTAATGAAAAACTGTTTTTT. It encodes CATTRDRVDGWTNEKLFF.

The V and J genes are TRBV4-3 and TRBJ2-5, with 11 bases that match TRBD2. V shed 1 base, J shed 5 bases, and the junction held 9 bases outside the gene matches. The CDR3 totals 17 residues. Germline values: CDR1 LGHNA, CDR2 YSLEER. The CDR3 nucleotides are TGCGCCAGCAGCCAAGGTACTAGCGGGAGCTGGCAGGAGACCCAGTACTTC. This gives the protein CASSQGTSGSWQETQYF.

This clonotype has only a few counts. This sequence joins TRBV29-1 and TRBJ2-3; TRBD2 matches 7 bases. V shed 4 bases, J shed 0 bases, and the junction held 7 bases outside the gene matches. Per germline, CDR1 SQVTM and CDR2 ANQGSEA. This CDR3 contains 15 residues. In DNA, the CDR3 is TGCAGCGTTGTGATGCTAGCGGACAGCACAGATACGCAGTATTTT. It encodes CSVVMLADSTDTQYF.

This clonotype was picked up a small number of times. The rearrangement uses TRBV5-1 and TRBJ2-1; either TRBD1 or TRBD2 may fit D (6 bases each). Germline-derived CDR1 and CDR2 are SGHRS and YFSETQ. The V end was cut by 4 bases, the J end by 1 base, with 15 bases between. The length of the CDR3 is 16 residues. For the CDR3, the DNA is TGCGCCAGCAGCCCCAACCGGGGGCAGTCCTACAATGAGCAGTTCTTC. Its protein is CASSPNRGQSYNEQFF.

This clonotype was detected only a few times. The chain couples TRBV29-1 to TRBJ2-1; 10 nucleotides align to TRBD2. J lost 2 bases, V lost 5 bases, and 3 bases had no gene match. The germline gives CDR1 SQVTM, CDR2 ANQGSEA. The CDR3 totals 14 residues. CDR3 amino acids: CSVLAGAAYNEQFF. CDR3 bases: TGCAGCGTTCTAGCGGGAGCAGCCTACAATGAGCAGTTCTTC.

This CDR3 reads CASSLASASTGELFF. The CDR3 DNA sequence: TGTGCCAGCAGTTTAGCGTCGGCGAGCACCGGGGAGCTGTTTTTT. J is TRBJ2-2 and V is TRBV27, with D hard to call. Germline CDR1 is MNHEY and CDR2 is SMNVEV (reference sequence). The length of the CDR3 is 15 residues. V lost 2 bases to trimming and J lost 4 bases, with 11 bases between them.

The chain joins TRBV4-3 to TRBJ2-2; unclear D gene. Germline V lookup: CDR1 LGHNA, CDR2 YSLEER. The ends were cut back, 1 base at V and 6 bases at J, with 18 bases in the middle. The CDR3 sequence is 17 residues long. The CDR3 protein is CASSQGGLGIVAGELFF. Here the CDR3 DNA reads TGCGCCAGCAGCCAAGGTGGTTTGGGAATAGTCGCCGGGGAGCTGTTTTTT.

V gene TRBV12-3 or TRBV12-4 combines with J gene TRBJ2-2, with 7 bases matching TRBD1. The V segment lost 6 bases and the J segment 2 bases; nucleotides outside the gene matches: 9. The CDR3 extends over 16 amino acids. The CDR3 bases are TGTGCCAGCAGCCGCCGGGACAGAATAAACACCGGGGAGCTGTTTTTT. Translated, it gives CASSRRDRINTGELFF.

This chain connects TRBV6-2 or TRBV6-3 to TRBJ2-1, with 9 bases matching TRBD1. Germline trimming cut 7 bases from V and 7 bases from J; bases unmatched to any gene: 5. Germline CDR1 is MNHEY and CDR2 is SVGEGT. The CDR3 contains 13 residues. The CDR3 sequence: CASKMTGGNEQFF. The CDR3 nucleotides read TGTGCCAGCAAAATGACAGGGGGGAATGAGCAGTTCTTC.

In its sample, this clonotype was seen many times. V gene TRBV11-2 combines with J gene TRBJ2-1, with 10 nucleotides matching TRBD2. The CDR3 totals 15 residues. The V gene end was trimmed by 0 bases and the J gene end by 14 bases; junction bases not matched to a gene: 10. From germline, CDR1 is SGHAT and CDR2 FQNNGV. CDR3 in DNA: TGTGCCAGCAGCTTAGATTGGAGCGTACTAGCGGGGAAGTTCTTC. Encoded protein: CASSLDWSVLAGKFF.